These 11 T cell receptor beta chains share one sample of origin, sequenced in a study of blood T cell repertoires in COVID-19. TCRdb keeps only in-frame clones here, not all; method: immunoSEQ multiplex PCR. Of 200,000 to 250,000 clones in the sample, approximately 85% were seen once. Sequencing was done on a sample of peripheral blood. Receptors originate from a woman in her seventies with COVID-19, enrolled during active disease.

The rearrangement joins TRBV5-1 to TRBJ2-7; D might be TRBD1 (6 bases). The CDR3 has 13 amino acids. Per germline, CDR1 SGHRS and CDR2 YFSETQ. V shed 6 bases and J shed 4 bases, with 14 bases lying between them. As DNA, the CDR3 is TGCGCCAGCACACGGGACACCGGATACGAGCAGTACTTC. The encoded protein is CASTRDTGYEQYF.

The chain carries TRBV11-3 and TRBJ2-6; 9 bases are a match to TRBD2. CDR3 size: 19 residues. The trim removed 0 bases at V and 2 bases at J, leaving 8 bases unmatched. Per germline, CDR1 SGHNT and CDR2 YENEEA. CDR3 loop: CASSLDRRIAGAGANVLTF. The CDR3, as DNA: TGTGCCAGCAGCTTAGATCGCAGGATAGCGGGAGCTGGGGCCAACGTCCTGACTTTC.

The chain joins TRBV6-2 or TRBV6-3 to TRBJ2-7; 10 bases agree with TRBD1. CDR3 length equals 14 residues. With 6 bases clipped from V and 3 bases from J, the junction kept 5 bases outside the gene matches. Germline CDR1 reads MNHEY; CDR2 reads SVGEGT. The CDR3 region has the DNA TGTGCCAGCAGCCGACAGGGGGCGGGCTACGAGCAGTACTTC. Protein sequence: CASSRQGAGYEQYF.

The CDR3 sequence: CASSLGLAESYEQYF. As DNA, the CDR3 is TGTGCCAGCAGCTTAGGGCTAGCGGAGAGTTACGAGCAGTACTTC. V usage is TRBV7-2 and J usage is TRBJ2-7, with TRBD2 matching 7 bases. This CDR3 region has 15 residues. Germline V gene sequence: CDR1 SGHTA, CDR2 FQGNSA. Unmatched junction bases numbered 7, after V lost 1 base and J lost 4 bases.

The CDR3 sequence is CSVVVTAQGTEAFF. CDR3 DNA: TGCAGCGTTGTGGTGACAGCGCAGGGCACTGAAGCTTTCTTT. The rearrangement joins TRBV29-1 to TRBJ1-1; perhaps TRBD1 as D (5 bases). The CDR3 is made up of 14 amino acids. Trimming left V 4 bases short and J 4 bases short, with 16 bases between. Germline V gives CDR1 SQVTM, CDR2 ANQGSEA.

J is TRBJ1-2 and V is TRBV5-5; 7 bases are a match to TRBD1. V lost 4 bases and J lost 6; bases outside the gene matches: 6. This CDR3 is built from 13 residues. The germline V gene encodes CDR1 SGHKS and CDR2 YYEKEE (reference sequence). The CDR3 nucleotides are TGTGCCAGCAGCCCCTCAGGGGGGCATGGCTACACCTTC. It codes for CASSPSGGHGYTF.

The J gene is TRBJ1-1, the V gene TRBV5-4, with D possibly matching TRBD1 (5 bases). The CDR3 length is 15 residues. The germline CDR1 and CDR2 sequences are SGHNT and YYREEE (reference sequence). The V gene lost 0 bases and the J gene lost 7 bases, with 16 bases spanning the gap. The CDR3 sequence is CASSLEGGQGFEAFF. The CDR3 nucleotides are TGTGCCAGCAGCTTGGAGGGAGGGCAGGGTTTTGAAGCTTTCTTT. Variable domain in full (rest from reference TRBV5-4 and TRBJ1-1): ETGVTQSPTHLIKTRGQQVTLRCSSQSGHNTVSWYQQALGQGPQFIFQYYREEENGRGNFPPRFSGLQFPNYSSELNVNALELDDSALYLCASSLEGGQGFEAFFGQGTRLTVV.

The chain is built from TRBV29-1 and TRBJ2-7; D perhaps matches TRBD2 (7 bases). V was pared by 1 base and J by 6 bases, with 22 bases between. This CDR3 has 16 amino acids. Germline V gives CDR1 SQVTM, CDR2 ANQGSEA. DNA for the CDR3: TGCAGCGTTGAAGGGGGGGCCCCGGGACTAATCGGCGAGCAGTACTTC. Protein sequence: CSVEGGAPGLIGEQYF.

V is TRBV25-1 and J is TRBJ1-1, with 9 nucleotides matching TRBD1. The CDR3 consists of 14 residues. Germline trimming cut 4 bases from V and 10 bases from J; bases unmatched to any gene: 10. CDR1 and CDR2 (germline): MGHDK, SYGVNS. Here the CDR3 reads CASSGNRQGVIAFF. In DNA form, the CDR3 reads TGTGCCAGCAGTGGAAATCGACAGGGGGTAATAGCTTTCTTT. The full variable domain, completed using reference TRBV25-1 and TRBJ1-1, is EADIYQTPRYLVIGTGKKITLECSQTMGHDKMYWYQQDPGMELHLIHYSYGVNSTEKGDLSSESTVSRIRTEHFPLTLESARPSHTSQYLCASSGNRQGVIAFFGQGTRLTVV.

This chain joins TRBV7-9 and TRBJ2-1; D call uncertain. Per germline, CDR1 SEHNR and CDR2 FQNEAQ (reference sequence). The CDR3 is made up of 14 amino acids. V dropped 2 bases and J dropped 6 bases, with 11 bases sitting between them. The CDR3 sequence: CASSLSVAANEQFF. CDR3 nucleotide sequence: TGTGCCAGCAGCTTATCAGTGGCGGCCAATGAGCAGTTCTTC.

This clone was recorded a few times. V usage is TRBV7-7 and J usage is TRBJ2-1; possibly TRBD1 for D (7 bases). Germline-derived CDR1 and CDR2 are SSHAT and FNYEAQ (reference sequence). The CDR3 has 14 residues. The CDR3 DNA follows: TGTGCTAGCGGAGCAGGGGGTCGGAACAATGAGCAGTTCTTC. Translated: CASGAGGRNNEQFF.